This T cell receptor beta chain was obtained from a study of T cells in Graves' hyperthyroidism and ophthalmopathy. RNA transcripts yielded amplified TCR beta CDR3 regions. Initially, a first-round RT-PCR of the TCR CDR3 employed the HTBI primer set. TCRdb redid the calling of the multiplex PCR reads with MiXCR, one entry per CDR3 protein. This repertoire shows more than 300,000 distinct CDR3 sequences, about 17% found once; its top ten account for almost 35%. Broader study findings: In blood, most of the thyroid clonotypes expanded above 0.001 were also present. Ophthalmopathy got predicted by the model a median around 6.6 months before its onset.

Germline CDR1 reads LNHDA; CDR2 reads SQIVND (reference sequence). With V trimmed by 9 bases and J by 3 bases, 8 bases remained unmatched. The length of the CDR3 is 13 residues. At least ten counts were recorded for this clonotype. Its antigen is not identified. The study enrolled patients aged 18 to 65 with newly diagnosed hyperthyroidism of under 2 months' duration. Those patients with uncontrolled infection, other autoimmune disease, pregnancy or lactation were excluded. This sequence joins TRBV19 and TRBJ2-7, with 7 bases lining up with TRBD1. The sequenced material came from blood. This clonotype originated in a woman aged 30 to 39 with Graves' hyperthyroidism that later progressed to Graves' ophthalmopathy. The CDR3 loop is CASSLRTGYEQYF. CDR3 sequence (DNA): TGTGCCAGCAGCCTACGGACAGGCTACGAGCAGTACTTC.